The 32 T cell receptor beta chains below were found in one sample sequenced in a study of human T cells and chemical hapten exposure. TCRdb redid the calling of the 5' RACE reads with MiXCR, one entry per CDR3 protein. Among about 80,000 distinct CDR3 sequences, approximately 15% were seen once, and the ten largest hold about 6.5%. The study extracted total RNA from unfractionated whole blood. These receptors all stem from a female donor in good health.

The rearrangement uses TRBV12-3 or TRBV12-4 and TRBJ1-5, with no clear D. CDR3 length: 13 residues. The V and J ends lost 6 bases and 3 bases respectively, with 9 bases between them. Written as DNA, the CDR3 is TGTGCCAGCAGCTCATTGTACAATCAGCCCCAGCATTTT. Residues: CASSSLYNQPQHF.

The chain employs TRBV5-4 and TRBJ1-2, with unresolved D. From germline, CDR1 is SGHNT and CDR2 YYREEE (reference sequence). V dropped 3 bases and J dropped 4 bases, with 16 bases sitting between them. The CDR3 has 15 residues. CDR3 nucleotide sequence: TGTGCCAGCAGCTCCACAGCCGGGGTCGGCTATGGCTACACCTTC. Amino acid sequence: CASSSTAGVGYGYTF.

This clonotype was observed a handful of times. V usage is TRBV7-2 and J usage is TRBJ1-1; 9 bases match TRBD1. The CDR3 extends over 17 amino acids. Germline CDR1 SGHTA, CDR2 FQGNSA. Unmatched junction bases numbered 16, after V lost 7 bases and J lost 4 bases. CDR3 nucleotide sequence: TGTGCCAGCAACCTTATGGGGGGGGGGACAGGGAGCACTGAAGCTTTCTTT. This encodes CASNLMGGGTGSTEAFF.

The V gene is TRBV10-3, the J gene TRBJ2-1, with TRBD1 matching 9 bases. CDR3 length equals 16 residues. Germline V gives CDR1 ENHRY, CDR2 SYGVKD. V trimming: 6 bases; J trimming: 5 bases; junction bases outside the gene matches: 11. The CDR3 nucleotides read TGTGCCATCAGCCAAACACCGGGACAGGGCCACAATGAGCAGTTCTTC. It yields the protein CAISQTPGQGHNEQFF.

J is TRBJ1-1 and V is TRBV5-1; D may be TRBD1 (5 bases). CDR1 SGHRS and CDR2 YFSETQ come from the germline V gene. The CDR3 loop spans 15 amino acids. Trimming stripped 0 bases from V and 0 bases from J, with 9 bases between. The CDR3 nucleotides read TGCGCCAGCAGCTTGGAGGACAACATGAACACTGAAGCTTTCTTT. Its translation: CASSLEDNMNTEAFF.

The chain has TRBV7-8 and TRBJ1-1, with no clear D. Germline assignment: CDR1 SGHVS and CDR2 FQNEAQ. This CDR3 has 14 residues. The V end lost 1 base, the J end lost 6 bases, and 12 bases lay between the germline ends. CDR3 DNA sequence: TGTGCCAGCAGCTTAGTCGAATACCGCTCTGAAGCTTTCTTT. Translation gives CASSLVEYRSEAFF.

J is TRBJ1-5 and V is TRBV7-9; D gene unclear. Germline-derived CDR1 and CDR2 are SEHNR and FQNEAQ (reference sequence). Trimming pared 5 bases from V and 4 bases from J, leaving 6 bases between. The CDR3 covers 12 residues. CDR3 sequence: CASSLTNQPQHF. CDR3 nucleotide sequence: TGTGCCAGCAGCCTTACAAATCAGCCCCAGCATTTT.

The rearrangement links TRBV28 to TRBJ1-2, with no clear D. V gave up 7 bases and J gave up 3 bases, with 6 bases separating them. The CDR3 runs 11 residues. Germline CDR1 MDHEN, CDR2 SYDVKM. The CDR3 nucleotides are TGTGCCAGCAATCTGGACTATGGCTACACCTTC. Translating gives CASNLDYGYTF.

The sample holds a few counts of this clonotype. The gene calls are TRBV18 and TRBJ2-5, with a weak D call TRBD1 (6 bases). The germline V gene has CDR1 KGHSH and CDR2 LQKENI. The CDR3 loop spans 15 amino acids. V was clipped by 5 bases and J by 2 bases, with 15 bases between them. As DNA, the CDR3 is TGTGCCAGCTCATTTCGAAGTGGGACACAAGAGACCCAGTACTTC. This gives the protein CASSFRSGTQETQYF.

V gene TRBV7-9 combines with J gene TRBJ1-6; D call uncertain. V lost 5 bases, J lost 11 bases, and 13 bases lay in between. In germline, CDR1 is SEHNR, CDR2 FQNEAQ (reference sequence). The CDR3 consists of 13 residues. The DNA for the CDR3 is TGTGCCAGCAGCCCCGCAAATTCCGCACCCCTCCACTTT. Protein product: CASSPANSAPLHF.

The rearrangement links TRBV6-1 to TRBJ1-5; D gene unclear. The CDR3 extends over 16 amino acids. In germline, CDR1 is MNHNS, CDR2 SASEGT. V shed 2 bases and J shed 0 bases, with 11 bases lying between them. CDR3 DNA: TGTGCCAGCAGTGAACGTACAGACTATAGCAATCAGCCCCAGCATTTT. This translates into CASSERTDYSNQPQHF.

The chain carries TRBV20-1 and TRBJ1-1; possible D gene TRBD1, 6 bases. Looked up from germline, CDR1 is DFQATT and CDR2 is SNEGSKA (reference sequence). The CDR3 sequence is 13 residues long. V shed 6 bases and J shed 3 bases, with 14 bases lying between them. CDR3 sequence (DNA): TGCAGTGCCCGTAGGGGGTTGGACACTGAAGCTTTCTTT. Amino acids: CSARRGLDTEAFF.

The chain combines TRBV6-6 with TRBJ1-5; D not resolved. The CDR3 runs to 14 residues. Trimming shortened V by 8 bases and J by 0 bases, and 11 bases separated the two germline ends. CDR1 MNHNY and CDR2 SVGAGI come from the germline V gene (reference sequence). The CDR3 region has the DNA TGTGCCAGCCAGGAGGATTATAGCAATCAGCCCCAGCATTTT. The encoded protein is CASQEDYSNQPQHF.

The table lists this clonotype with a count of one. The rearrangement links TRBV9 to TRBJ2-1; 7 nucleotides align to TRBD2. Germline V gives CDR1 SGDLS, CDR2 YYNGEE. The CDR3 consists of 13 residues. Trimming at V came to 2 bases and at J to 8 bases, leaving 4 bases not matched to a gene. The CDR3 DNA is TGTGCCAGCAGCGTGGGGGAGGGAGATGAGCAGTTCTTC. Translation gives CASSVGEGDEQFF. Using reference TRBV9 and TRBJ2-1 for the parts outside the CDR3, the full variable domain is DSGVTQTPKHLITATGQRVTLRCSPRSGDLSVYWYQQSLDQGLQFLIQYYNGEERAKGNILERFSAQQFPDLHSELNLSSLELGDSALYFCASSVGEGDEQFFGPGTRLTVL.

This clonotype came up many times. The CDR3 loop is CASSQDIQTSPQETQYF. In DNA, the CDR3 is TGCGCCAGCAGCCAAGATATCCAGACTAGCCCACAAGAGACCCAGTACTTC. The chain joins TRBV4-3 to TRBJ2-5, with TRBD2 matching over 7 bases. The CDR3 is made up of 17 amino acids. Trimming cost V 0 bases and J 2 bases; bases outside gene matches: 9. The V gene's germline CDR1 is LGHNA and CDR2 YSLEER.

A few counts support this clonotype. The chain combines TRBV12-3 or TRBV12-4 with TRBJ2-1; D not certain. The CDR3 is 12 residues long. Trimming shortened V by 8 bases and J by 3 bases, and 8 bases separated the two germline ends. CDR3 sequence (DNA): TGTGCCAGCCAAAGAATCTACAATGAGCAGTTCTTC. It codes for CASQRIYNEQFF.

The table lists this clonotype with a few counts. The chain uses TRBV20-1 and TRBJ1-1, with a possible D match to TRBD1 (5 bases). Germline V CDR1 and CDR2: DFQATT, SNEGSKA (reference sequence). This CDR3 has 11 amino acids. Trimming shortened V by 6 bases and J by 5 bases, and 10 bases separated the two germline ends. Here the CDR3 reads CSAFRVTEAFF. In DNA form, the CDR3 reads TGCAGTGCCTTCAGGGTGACTGAAGCTTTCTTT.

This clonotype came up a few times. V gene TRBV5-4 combines with J gene TRBJ1-1; D is unclear. The CDR3 runs to 13 residues. Per the germline V gene, CDR1 is SGHNT and CDR2 is YYREEE (reference sequence). Trimming took 4 bases from V and 8 from J, leaving 15 bases between them. CDR3 loop: CASSVQVSPEAFF. The CDR3 nucleotides read TGTGCCAGCAGCGTGCAGGTATCCCCCGAAGCTTTCTTT. Drawing the rest from reference TRBV5-4 and TRBJ1-1, the complete variable domain is ETGVTQSPTHLIKTRGQQVTLRCSSQSGHNTVSWYQQALGQGPQFIFQYYREEENGRGNFPPRFSGLQFPNYSSELNVNALELDDSALYLCASSVQVSPEAFFGQGTRLTVV.

This rearrangement joins TRBV19 to TRBJ2-6; D remains unclear. V was trimmed by 6 bases and J by 2 bases, leaving 8 bases between them. Germline CDR1 reads LNHDA; CDR2 reads SQIVND (reference sequence). CDR3 length equals 14 residues. DNA of the CDR3: TGTGCCAGTAGGATGCAAACTGGGGCCAACGTCCTGACTTTC. Translation gives CASRMQTGANVLTF.

This clonotype was observed a few times. This chain joins TRBV12-3 or TRBV12-4 and TRBJ1-2, with D possibly TRBD1 on 5 matching bases. This CDR3 is 12 amino acids long. Trimming removed 4 bases from V and 5 bases from J, with 8 bases in between. The CDR3 sequence: CASSYTGYGYTF. CDR3 nucleotides: TGTGCCAGCAGTTATACAGGATATGGCTACACCTTC.

This clonotype came up a few times. The genes are TRBV2 and TRBJ1-6, with D perhaps matching TRBD1 (5 bases). Trimming took 4 bases from V and 8 from J, leaving 12 bases between them. Germline assignment: CDR1 SNHLY and CDR2 FYNNEI. This CDR3 spans 14 amino acids. The CDR3 spells CASSVYGTDSPLHF. CDR3 nucleotide sequence: TGTGCCAGCAGTGTGTACGGGACGGATTCACCCCTCCACTTT.

This clonotype has a handful of counts. The chain uses TRBV6-2 or TRBV6-3 and TRBJ2-3; 10 bases fit TRBD2. Looked up from germline, CDR1 is MNHEY and CDR2 is SVGEGT. Trimming removed 4 bases from V and 4 bases from J; junction bases left unmatched: 2. This CDR3 has 14 residues. The CDR3: CASSSLAGPDTQYF. The CDR3 nucleotides are TGTGCCAGCAGTTCACTAGCGGGGCCAGATACGCAGTATTTT.

V and J are TRBV18 and TRBJ2-1, with 12 nucleotides matching TRBD2. Germline V lookup: CDR1 KGHSH, CDR2 LQKENI. J gave up 4 bases and V 3 bases, and 4 bases lay outside the gene matches. The CDR3 loop spans 16 amino acids. CDR3: CASSPSSGGAYNEQFF. The CDR3 bases are TGTGCCAGCTCACCTTCTAGCGGGGGGGCTTACAATGAGCAGTTCTTC. The full variable domain, rest sourced from reference TRBV18 and TRBJ2-1, is NAGVMQNPRHLVRRRGQEARLRCSPMKGHSHVYWYRQLPEEGLKFMVYLQKENIIDESGMPKERFSAEFPKEGPSILRIQQVVRGDSAAYFCASSPSSGGAYNEQFFGPGTRLTVL.

This clonotype has just a few counts. J is TRBJ2-3 and V is TRBV12-3 or TRBV12-4, with 7 bases lining up with TRBD1. The CDR3 has 16 amino acids. V gave up 5 bases and J gave up 1 base; unmatched junction bases: 9. In DNA form, the CDR3 reads TGTGCCAGCAGTGGCCTTGGGACAGCTCGCACAGATACGCAGTATTTT. This sequence encodes CASSGLGTARTDTQYF.

The chain employs TRBV29-1 and TRBJ2-1; 9 nucleotides agree with TRBD1. Germline lookup yields CDR1 SQVTM and CDR2 ANQGSEA. With V trimmed by 4 bases and J by 5 bases, 3 bases remained unmatched. This CDR3 comprises 13 residues. CDR3 sequence: CSVGTGEDNEQFF. In DNA, the CDR3 is TGCAGCGTTGGGACAGGGGAGGACAATGAGCAGTTCTTC.

This clonotype was counted only a few times. This sequence joins TRBV2 and TRBJ1-1; D gene uncertain. Germline CDR1 and CDR2: SNHLY and FYNNEI. The length of the CDR3 is 14 residues. The V end was cut by 7 bases, the J end by 4 bases, with 16 bases between. CDR3 sequence reads: CASTGVGPGTEAFF. DNA for the CDR3: TGTGCCAGCACCGGGGTAGGGCCGGGCACTGAAGCTTTCTTT.

The sample holds a few counts of this clonotype. The rearrangement uses TRBV4-3 and TRBJ1-1, with D perhaps TRBD1 (5 bases). V was cut by 0 bases and J by 7 bases, with 18 bases left in between. The CDR3 has 16 residues. In germline, CDR1 is LGHNA, CDR2 YSLEER. The CDR3: CASSQELFGAGGEAFF. In DNA form, the CDR3 reads TGCGCCAGCAGCCAAGAGTTATTCGGGGCGGGGGGTGAAGCTTTCTTT.

This clonotype occurred a few times. This chain uses TRBV5-1 with TRBJ2-5, with a tentative D call TRBD2 (6 bases). The CDR3 totals 15 residues. The germline V and J ends were trimmed by 2 bases and 4 bases, with 15 bases remaining between them. Germline assignment: CDR1 SGHRS and CDR2 YFSETQ. CDR3 region: CASSLLPSEAETQYF. The CDR3 DNA follows: TGCGCCAGCAGCTTATTGCCTAGCGAGGCAGAGACCCAGTACTTC. The whole variable domain, filled in from reference TRBV5-1 and TRBJ2-5, reads KAGVTQTPRYLIKTRGQQVTLSCSPISGHRSVSWYQQTPGQGLQFLFEYFSETQRNKGNFPGRFSGRQFSNSRSEMNVSTLELGDSALYLCASSLLPSEAETQYFGPGTRLLVL.

This clonotype occurred a few times. The chain employs TRBV2 and TRBJ2-3, with a weak D call TRBD1 (5 bases). The V end was cut by 3 bases, the J end by 4 bases, with 17 bases between. The germline V gene has CDR1 SNHLY and CDR2 FYNNEI. The CDR3 contains 16 residues. This chain's CDR3 is CASSDGWQGFSDTQYF. The CDR3 DNA sequence: TGTGCCAGCAGTGATGGCTGGCAGGGTTTCTCAGATACGCAGTATTTT.

The rearrangement links TRBV4-3 to TRBJ2-1, with 12 positions matching TRBD2. Trimming cost V 0 bases and J 8 bases; bases outside gene matches: 5. Germline assignment: CDR1 LGHNA and CDR2 YSLEER. The CDR3 extends over 16 amino acids. The CDR3 loop reads CASSQDTSGGRDEQFF. The CDR3, as DNA: TGCGCCAGCAGCCAAGATACTAGCGGGGGGAGGGATGAGCAGTTCTTC.

The chain couples TRBV5-6 to TRBJ1-1; D is perhaps TRBD1 (5 bases). The V end was cut by 3 bases, the J end by 1 base, with 13 bases between. The CDR3 sequence is 15 residues long. CDR1 is SGHDT and CDR2 is YYEEEE in the germline V gene. CDR3 protein: CASSWRQSSNTEAFF. The CDR3 DNA is TGTGCCAGCAGCTGGAGACAGTCCTCGAACACTGAAGCTTTCTTT.

The rearrangement uses TRBV3-1 and TRBJ2-1; D is unclear. Germline V lookup: CDR1 LGHDT, CDR2 YNNKEL (reference sequence). The CDR3 covers 16 residues. Deletions cut 4 bases from V and 6 bases from J, with 19 bases between. The CDR3 here is CASSLTMMRISNEQFF. The CDR3 DNA follows: TGTGCCAGCAGCCTGACCATGATGAGGATCAGCAATGAGCAGTTCTTC.